These 5 T cell receptor beta chains came from one sample sequenced in a study of Ad26.COV2.S vaccination and SARS-CoV-2 variants. Documented treatment: roughly 18 received Ad26.COV2.S at low or high dose, single or two shots; 5 received placebo; per-sample allocation not given. Sampling occurred on day 63 after the first vaccine or placebo injection. The repertoire was sequenced with immunoSEQ multiplex PCR; TCRdb's copy has only in-frame clones and lacks some. In the table there are about 390,000 clones, around 85% of which are singletons. Sequences were derived from peripheral blood, sampled in a trial of Ad26.COV2.S vaccine versus placebo. These receptors originate from a person between 18 and 65 years old who received the Ad26.COV2.S COVID-19 vaccine or a placebo.

This chain joins TRBV5-1 and TRBJ2-2; D ambiguous. Trimming pared 0 bases from V and 4 bases from J, leaving 7 bases between. The CDR3 consists of 14 residues. Germline lookup yields CDR1 SGHRS and CDR2 YFSETQ. The CDR3 region is CASSLGLFTGELFF. CDR3 coding DNA: TGCGCCAGCAGCTTGGGACTTTTCACCGGGGAGCTGTTTTTT.

The rearrangement uses TRBV11-2 and TRBJ2-3; 7 positions agree with TRBD2. Losses at the gene ends were 5 bases for V and 2 bases for J; bases not matched to a gene: 7. The germline V gene encodes CDR1 SGHAT and CDR2 FQNNGV. The CDR3 has 15 amino acids. In DNA form, the CDR3 reads TGTGCCAGCAGCCCTCAAGCGGGGAACACAGATACGCAGTATTTT. Its translation: CASSPQAGNTDTQYF.

The rearrangement links TRBV19 to TRBJ2-2; D is uncertain. V was shortened by 4 bases and J by 1 base, with 7 bases between the two germline ends. The germline V gene encodes CDR1 LNHDA and CDR2 SQIVND (reference sequence). The CDR3 totals 14 residues. In nucleotides, the CDR3 is TGTGCCAGTAGTAGGAATCGGAACACCGGGGAGCTGTTTTTT. This gives the protein CASSRNRNTGELFF.

This clone was seen more than once but under ten times. This chain links TRBV6-6 with TRBJ2-7, with D perhaps TRBD2 (6 bases). This CDR3 region has 15 residues. V was cut by 1 base and J by 2 bases, with 12 bases left in between. The germline V gene has CDR1 MNHNY and CDR2 SVGAGI (reference sequence). The CDR3 region is CASSYLSGGTYEQYF. The CDR3 coding sequence is TGTGCCAGCAGTTACTTGTCCGGGGGAACCTACGAGCAGTACTTC.

The CDR3 is CASSLGTRTNYGYTF. The CDR3 coding sequence is TGCGCCAGCAGCTTGGGGACAAGGACCAACTATGGCTACACCTTC. This chain links TRBV5-1 with TRBJ1-2, with a tentative D call TRBD1 (5 bases). V was shortened by 0 bases and J by 2 bases, with 11 bases between the two germline ends. CDR1 and CDR2 from the germline V gene are SGHRS and YFSETQ. The CDR3 is made up of 15 amino acids.